This T cell receptor beta chain was recovered during a study of cytomegalovirus exposure and HLA in healthy donors. General study points: In vitro checks showed that three CMV-associated chains really do target CMV antigens. It was about 150 TCR beta chains that were listed as cytomegalovirus-associated. Reportedly, diagnosis of cytomegalovirus status by the classifier showed high specificity and sensitivity.

A word on this clone: Its antigen remains unknown.

Separation from the roughly 600-subject first cohort characterized the roughly 120-subject validation cohort, to which the donors belonged. Clones were read by immunoSEQ multiplex PCR, and TCRdb kept only the in-frame ones, dropping some. Among about 180,000 clones listed, 75% to 90% were seen once. Sequences were obtained from PBMCs. The clonotype originates from a young man in good health and CMV-seropositive.

The CDR3 sequence is CASSVTGGSNTGELFF. Written as DNA, the CDR3 is TGTGCCAGCAGCGTAACAGGGGGCTCGAACACCGGGGAGCTGTTTTTT. The chain combines TRBV9 with TRBJ2-2, with 9 bases matching TRBD1. V dropped 1 base and J dropped 0; count of bases not matched to a gene: 1. Germline lookup yields CDR1 SGDLS and CDR2 YYNGEE. The CDR3 covers 16 residues.